This T cell receptor beta chain was sequenced for a study of CD8+CD57+ T cells in acquired aplastic anemia. In the study overall: The sorted CD4+ and CD8+ cells yielded an average approximately 3 ug of DNA.

CDR1 and CDR2 from the germline V gene are MNHEY and SVGEGT. The V end was cut by 2 bases, the J end by 7 bases, with 14 bases between. The CDR3 runs to 15 residues. This clonotype was seen many times. No antigen is known for it. Genomic DNA constituted the template upon which TCR beta VDJ and CDR3 profiling was performed. Each CDR3 protein gets one entry after TCRdb re-called the reads with MiXCR. The data hold about 110,000 distinct CDR3 sequences, with approximately 48% observed a single time. Findings and limits, study-wide: Patients were compared with controls for CD8+ Simpson's diversity, and no significant difference emerged.

This TCR derives from a human donor in good health, serving as a control. The chain uses TRBV6-2 or TRBV6-3 and TRBJ2-2; the D gene is possibly TRBD1 (6 bases). Material: sorted CD4+, CD8+, or CD8+CD57+ T cells (not recorded which) from PBMCs. CDR3 nucleotides: TGTGCCAGCAGTTACACAGTAACAGGGATCGGGGAGCTGTTTTTT. Translating it yields CASSYTVTGIGELFF.